This entry features one T cell receptor (beta chain) sequence. The sample is drawn from a study of CD8 T cells in Susac syndrome. V was pared by 5 bases and J by 6 bases, with 2 bases of the junction left unmatched. This CDR3 is built from 13 residues. Per the germline V gene, CDR1 is MGHRA and CDR2 is YSYEKL. RNA totalling roughly 0.45 to 1 ug underwent reverse transcription with random hexamers. A multiplex approach, immunoSEQ multiplex PCR, amplified TCR beta CDR3 across 54 Vbeta and 13 Jbeta. TCRdb redid the calling of the immunoSEQ multiplex PCR reads with MiXCR, one entry per CDR3 protein. The sample holds about 150,000 distinct CDR3 sequences, 95% seen once. TCR beta was sequenced from blood CD8+ and CD4+ T cells.

The sequence derives from a human donor with multiple sclerosis. The specimen sequenced was CD8+ T cells from PBMCs. The rearrangement uses TRBV4-1 and TRBJ2-1, with 9 bases aligning to TRBD2. The CDR3 region has the DNA TGCGCCAGCAGCTCGGGACTAGCCAATGAGCAGTTCTTC. Translated, it gives CASSSGLANEQFF.